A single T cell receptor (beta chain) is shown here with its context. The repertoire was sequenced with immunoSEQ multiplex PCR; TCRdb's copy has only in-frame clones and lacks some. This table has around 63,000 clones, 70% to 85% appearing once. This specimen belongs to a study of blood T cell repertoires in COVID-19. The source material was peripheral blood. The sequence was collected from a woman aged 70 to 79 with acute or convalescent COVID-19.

CDR3 residues: CASSHLVPEDTDTQYF. CDR3 nucleotides: TGTGCCAGCAGCCACCTAGTTCCGGAGGACACAGATACGCAGTATTTT. The chain carries TRBV7-9 and TRBJ2-3, with a possible D match to TRBD2 (5 bases). The V end was cut by 5 bases, the J end by 2 bases, with 17 bases between. The CDR3 spans 16 residues. CDR1 is SEHNR, CDR2 FQNEAQ, per germline (reference sequence).